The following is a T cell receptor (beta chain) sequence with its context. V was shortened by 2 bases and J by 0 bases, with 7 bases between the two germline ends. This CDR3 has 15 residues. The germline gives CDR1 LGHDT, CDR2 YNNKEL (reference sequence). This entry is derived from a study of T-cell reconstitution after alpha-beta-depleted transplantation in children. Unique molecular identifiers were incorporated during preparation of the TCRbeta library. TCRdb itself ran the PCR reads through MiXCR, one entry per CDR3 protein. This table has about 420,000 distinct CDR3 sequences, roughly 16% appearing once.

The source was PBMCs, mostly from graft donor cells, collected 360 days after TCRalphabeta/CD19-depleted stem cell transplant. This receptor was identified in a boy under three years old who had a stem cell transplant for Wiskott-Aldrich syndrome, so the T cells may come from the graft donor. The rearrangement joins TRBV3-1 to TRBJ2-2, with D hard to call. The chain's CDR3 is CASSQIGSNTGELFF. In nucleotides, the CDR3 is TGTGCCAGCAGCCAAATTGGGTCGAACACCGGGGAGCTGTTTTTT.